What follows are 26 T cell receptor beta chains derived from one specimen sequenced in a study of cytomegalovirus exposure and HLA in healthy donors. PCR employed 60 Vbeta and 13 Jbeta primers. Sequencing was performed with immunoSEQ multiplex PCR; in TCRdb, only in-frame clones are kept and a portion is missing. The sample consists of roughly 170,000 clones, 70% to 90% of them appearing once. The sample was PBMCs. All receptors come from a woman aged 25 to 39 in good health and CMV-seronegative.

The chain recombines TRBV6-1 with TRBJ2-7; the D gene is possibly TRBD2 (6 bases). The V and J ends lost 3 bases and 3 bases respectively, with 15 bases between them. From germline, CDR1 is MNHNS and CDR2 SASEGT. This CDR3 is 15 amino acids long. This CDR3 reads CASSEGDGSFYEQYF. The CDR3 DNA follows: TGTGCCAGCAGTGAGGGAGACGGGAGTTTCTACGAGCAGTACTTC.

The J gene is TRBJ2-2, the V gene TRBV7-9; 7 bases fit TRBD2. Unmatched junction bases numbered 20, after V lost 5 bases and J lost 5 bases. Germline lookup yields CDR1 SEHNR and CDR2 FQNEAQ (reference sequence). This CDR3 comprises 19 residues. The CDR3 coding sequence is TGTGCCAGCAGCCCGACTCCCAAACTCAGGGAGGGAGGAACCGGGGAGCTGTTTTTT. This codes for CASSPTPKLREGGTGELFF.

DNA for the CDR3: TGTGCCAGCAGCTTAGTGCGGTCGGGGAGAGGCTACACCTTC. Translated: CASSLVRSGRGYTF. The J gene is TRBJ1-2, the V gene TRBV7-2; no clear D. The CDR3 is made up of 14 amino acids. Germline loops: CDR1 SGHTA, CDR2 FQGNSA. Trimming shortened V by 1 base and J by 8 bases, and 14 bases separated the two germline ends.

The rearrangement uses TRBV27 and TRBJ2-7; 9 bases align to TRBD1. The germline CDR1 and CDR2 sequences are MNHEY and SMNVEV (reference sequence). This CDR3 spans 13 amino acids. V was pared by 5 bases and J by 5 bases, with 4 bases of the junction left unmatched. CDR3: CASSVGQGNEQYF. For the CDR3, the DNA is TGTGCCAGCAGTGTAGGACAGGGGAACGAGCAGTACTTC.

V is TRBV28 and J is TRBJ1-1; a weak D match, TRBD1 (5 bases). CDR1 MDHEN and CDR2 SYDVKM come from the germline V gene. Trimming removed 4 bases at V and 4 bases at J, with 13 bases between. CDR3 length: 14 amino acids. The CDR3 DNA follows: TGTGCCAGCAGTTCCAGGGTCGCGATCACTGAAGCTTTCTTT. Its protein is CASSSRVAITEAFF. Filled out from reference TRBV28 and TRBJ1-1, the complete variable domain reads DVKVTQSSRYLVKRTGEKVFLECVQDMDHENMFWYRQDPGLGLRLIYFSYDVKMKEKGDIPEGYSVSREKKERFSLILESASTNQTSMYLCASSSRVAITEAFFGQGTRLTVV.

The chain carries TRBV2 and TRBJ2-5, with unresolved D. Germline V CDR1 and CDR2: SNHLY, FYNNEI. V lost 4 bases to trimming and J lost 4 bases, with 4 bases between them. The CDR3 has 11 amino acids. This CDR3 reads CASSGGETQYF. In DNA, the CDR3 is TGTGCCAGCAGTGGAGGAGAGACCCAGTACTTC. The entire variable domain, with the rest obtained from reference TRBV2 and TRBJ2-5, is as follows: EPEVTQTPSHQVTQMGQEVILRCVPISNHLYFYWYRQILGQKVEFLVSFYNNEISEKSEIFDDQFSVERPDGSNFTLKIRSTKLEDSAMYFCASSGGETQYFGPGTRLLVL.

This clone has a handful of counts. The rearrangement links TRBV10-3 to TRBJ2-7; TRBD2 might be the D (6 bases). CDR1 and CDR2 (germline): ENHRY, SYGVKD. The V gene lost 10 bases and the J gene lost 4 bases, with 14 bases spanning the gap. The CDR3 sequence is 12 residues long. The CDR3 region has the DNA TGTGCCACGGAGGGGATGGGTTACGAGCAGTACTTC. Its translation is CATEGMGYEQYF.

V gene TRBV6-4 combines with J gene TRBJ1-1; no firm D call. The V gene's germline CDR1 is MRHNA and CDR2 SNTAGT. Trimming took off 0 bases at V and 11 bases at J, with 13 bases between the two ends. The CDR3 runs to 13 residues. The CDR3 loop is CASSDSPLSVAFF. The CDR3 DNA reads as TGTGCCAGCAGTGACTCCCCTTTATCGGTGGCTTTCTTT.

The rearrangement joins TRBV6-5 to TRBJ2-7; TRBD1 matches at 8 bases. The germline V gene has CDR1 MNHEY and CDR2 SVGAGI. Trimming cost V 6 bases and J 0 bases; bases outside gene matches: 7. This CDR3 contains 15 residues. The CDR3 loop is CASRRGQASSYEQYF. The CDR3 bases are TGTGCCAGCAGACGGGGACAGGCGAGCTCCTACGAGCAGTACTTC.

CDR3 coding DNA: TGCAGCGTTAGACAGGGTAGAACTGGGGCCAACGTCCTGACTTTC. It yields the protein CSVRQGRTGANVLTF. The chain carries TRBV29-1 and TRBJ2-6; 7 bases are shared with TRBD1. From germline, CDR1 is SQVTM and CDR2 ANQGSEA. The CDR3 covers 15 residues. V shed 5 bases, J shed 2 bases, and the junction held 6 bases outside the gene matches. The variable domain in full, completed from reference TRBV29-1 and TRBJ2-6, reads SAVISQKPSRDICQRGTSLTIQCQVDSQVTMMFWYRQQPGQSLTLIATANQGSEATYESGFVIDKFPISRPNLTFSTLTVSNMSPEDSSIYLCSVRQGRTGANVLTFGAGSRLTVL.

This chain connects TRBV6-1 to TRBJ2-7, with TRBD1 matching over 9 bases. V shed 4 bases and J 6 bases; nucleotides not matched to a gene: 7. This CDR3 region has 14 residues. Germline assignment: CDR1 MNHNS and CDR2 SASEGT. Here the CDR3 DNA reads TGTGCCAGCAGTGTGGTTACAGGGGGCGGCGAGCAGTACTTC. Protein: CASSVVTGGGEQYF.

Only one count was recorded for this clone. The chain joins TRBV28 to TRBJ2-3, with D possibly matching TRBD2 (5 bases). With 5 bases removed from V and 0 bases from J, the gap between germline ends came to 15 bases. This CDR3 has 16 residues. Germline V lookup: CDR1 MDHEN, CDR2 SYDVKM. The CDR3 DNA reads TGTGCCAGCAGTCCCCTTCTTAGCGCTAGCACAGATACGCAGTATTTT. It codes for CASSPLLSASTDTQYF.

The gene calls are TRBV4-2 and TRBJ1-5, with D maybe TRBD1 (6 bases). Trimming removed 5 bases from V and 3 bases from J, with 11 bases in between. Germline lookup yields CDR1 LGHNA and CDR2 YNFKEQ. This CDR3 is 14 amino acids long. CDR3: CASSFRDINQPQHF. The CDR3 DNA sequence: TGTGCCAGCAGCTTCCGGGACATCAATCAGCCCCAGCATTTT.

The V gene is TRBV27, the J gene TRBJ1-2; maybe TRBD1 (6 bases). V lost 6 bases and J 1 base, leaving 15 bases between the germline ends. The CDR3 runs 15 residues. Germline-derived CDR1 and CDR2 are MNHEY and SMNVEV (reference sequence). Written as DNA, the CDR3 is TGTGCCAGCAGGGGGGCAGGGGCATATAACTATGGCTACACCTTC. Its translation: CASRGAGAYNYGYTF.

J is TRBJ1-3 and V is TRBV5-1; the D gene is possibly TRBD1 (6 bases). Deletions cut 5 bases from V and 2 bases from J, with 11 bases between. CDR3 length: 14 amino acids. Germline lookup yields CDR1 SGHRS and CDR2 YFSETQ. The CDR3 is CASSPQGTGNTIYF. CDR3 DNA sequence: TGCGCCAGCAGTCCTCAGGGGACTGGAAACACCATATATTTT.

The rearrangement links TRBV19 to TRBJ1-4; no firm D call. Germline V gene data show CDR1 as LNHDA and CDR2 as SQIVND (reference sequence). The ends were cut back, 0 bases at V and 7 bases at J, with 3 bases in the middle. This CDR3 is 12 amino acids long. CDR3 nucleotide sequence: TGTGCCAGTAGTATAGATCGTGAAAAACTGTTTTTT. Amino acid sequence: CASSIDREKLFF.

V and J are TRBV7-2 and TRBJ1-6; TRBD1 matches 7 bases. The CDR3 is made up of 15 amino acids. Germline V gene lookup returns CDR1 SGHTA and CDR2 FQGNSA. Trimming at V came to 5 bases and at J to 5 bases, leaving 6 bases not matched to a gene. In nucleotides, the CDR3 is TGTGCCAGCAGCCTGACAGGGAATAATAATTCACCCCTCCACTTT. Protein sequence: CASSLTGNNNSPLHF.

The chain employs TRBV28 and TRBJ1-2, with a weak D call TRBD1 (5 bases). The V end lost 6 bases, the J end lost 1 base, and 15 bases lay between the germline ends. CDR1 is MDHEN, CDR2 SYDVKM, per germline. The CDR3 sequence is 15 residues long. The CDR3 sequence: CASSTGAMGNYGYTF. DNA for the CDR3: TGTGCCAGCAGCACTGGGGCGATGGGTAACTATGGCTACACCTTC.

This clone has only one observation. The chain joins TRBV28 to TRBJ1-5, with TRBD1 as a possible D gene (5 bases). Germline V gene lookup returns CDR1 MDHEN and CDR2 SYDVKM. Trimming took off 5 bases at V and 4 bases at J, with 12 bases between the two ends. The CDR3 sequence is 14 residues long. This CDR3 is CASSRTNTNQPQHF. The DNA of the CDR3 is TGTGCCAGCAGTAGGACAAATACGAATCAGCCCCAGCATTTT.

In its sample, this clone was seen a few times. The chain carries TRBV27 and TRBJ1-6; D is perhaps TRBD1 (5 bases). Trimming stripped 4 bases from V and 2 bases from J, with 15 bases between. The CDR3 runs to 17 residues. Germline CDR1 and CDR2: MNHEY and SMNVEV (reference sequence). Here the CDR3 reads CASSYTGIPPYNSPLHF. The CDR3 bases are TGTGCCAGCAGTTATACAGGCATTCCCCCCTATAATTCACCCCTCCACTTT.

The J gene is TRBJ1-3, the V gene TRBV11-2, with 7 bases that match TRBD1. With V trimmed by 2 bases and J by 2 bases, 9 bases remained unmatched. The CDR3 contains 17 residues. Looked up from germline, CDR1 is SGHAT and CDR2 is FQNNGV. This CDR3 is CASSLPSPGTAGNTIYF. The CDR3, as DNA: TGTGCCAGCAGCTTACCTTCCCCCGGGACAGCTGGAAACACCATATATTTT.

The chain recombines TRBV21-1 with TRBJ2-7; no DNA check was done on the table's D call, TRBD1. TRBV21-1 is annotated as a pseudogene. The length of the CDR3 is 15 residues. CDR3 sequence (DNA): TGTGCCAGCAGCGTGGACAAAGGACGACCTTACGAGCAGTACTTC. Its protein product is CASSVDKGRPYEQYF.

V and J are TRBV5-1 and TRBJ2-1, with D perhaps matching TRBD2 (5 bases). This CDR3 spans 17 amino acids. V was shortened by 5 bases and J by 0 bases, with 18 bases between the two germline ends. Looked up from germline, CDR1 is SGHRS and CDR2 is YFSETQ. CDR3: CASSEGTAILSYNEQFF. The DNA of the CDR3 is TGCGCCAGCAGTGAGGGCACAGCGATCCTCTCCTACAATGAGCAGTTCTTC. Looking up the rest from reference TRBV5-1 and TRBJ2-1 gives the full variable domain: KAGVTQTPRYLIKTRGQQVTLSCSPISGHRSVSWYQQTPGQGLQFLFEYFSETQRNKGNFPGRFSGRQFSNSRSEMNVSTLELGDSALYLCASSEGTAILSYNEQFFGPGTRLTVL.

The chain recombines TRBV5-1 with TRBJ1-2; D possibly corresponds to TRBD1 (5 bases). The CDR3 extends over 16 amino acids. The germline gives CDR1 SGHRS, CDR2 YFSETQ. Trimming removed 3 bases from V and 5 bases from J, with 20 bases in between. The CDR3 DNA follows: TGCGCCAGCAGCTCGCAGGGACTGATAAACCGTTATGGCTACACCTTC. Its protein product is CASSSQGLINRYGYTF.

This chain connects TRBV28 to TRBJ1-2; possible D gene TRBD1, 5 bases. CDR1 is MDHEN and CDR2 is SYDVKM in the germline V gene. The CDR3 runs to 12 residues. V gave up 3 bases and J gave up 4 bases, with 6 bases separating them. CDR3 sequence: CASSFQGYGYTF. The CDR3 DNA reads TGTGCCAGCAGTTTCCAGGGCTATGGCTACACCTTC.

In the case of this clone: One end of the junction is discordant with germline, which a read error may explain. This chain uses TRBV28 with TRBJ1-2, with D possibly matching TRBD1 (5 bases). The germline CDR1 and CDR2 sequences are MDHEN and SYDVKM. CDR3 size: 16 residues. This chain's CDR3 is CASTLRPQGGNYGYTF. The CDR3 DNA reads TGTGCCAGCACTTTACGTCCCCAGGGAGGCAACTATGGCTACACCTTC.